Listed below are T cell receptor beta chains from one sample, sequenced in a study of PD-1 blockade in classical Hodgkin lymphoma. The protocol was immunoSEQ multiplex PCR, while the TCRdb copy is restricted to in-frame clones and leaves out a portion. The sample consists of about 85,000 clones, 85% to 95% of them appearing once. The sequencing used peripheral blood mononuclear cells (PBMCs), collected before the second cycle of nivolumab. These receptors all come from a human donor with classical Hodgkin lymphoma. Both conserved end residues are part of each CDR3. Each record gives: CDR3 protein, CDR3 DNA, clone size, V gene, J gene, D gene. A D gene is named only where the DNA matches it firmly. Rows give clone size only sometimes, using once, few, many, or a class for an expanded clone.

CASIGTGGVYGYTF,TGTGCCAGCATAGGGACAGGGGGCGTCTATGGCTACACCTTC,-,TRBV6-6,TRBJ1-2,TRBD1
CASSPVRTGELFF,TGTGCCAGTAGCCCAGTGCGAACCGGGGAGCTGTTTTTT,-,TRBV19,TRBJ2-2,-
CAGTRGTGISYGYTF,TGTGCCGGCACCCGTGGAACAGGGATAAGCTATGGCTACACCTTC,-,TRBV7-9,TRBJ1-2,-
CASMQETNYGYTF,TGTGCCAGCATGCAGGAAACTAACTATGGCTACACCTTC,-,TRBV2,TRBJ1-2,-
CASRYSSGGSGGSTGELFF,TGTGCCAGTAGATATTCTAGCGGAGGCTCGGGGGGTTCGACCGGGGAGCTGTTTTTT,-,TRBV19,TRBJ2-2,TRBD2
CASSPSGRAKDTQYF,TGTGCCAGTTCTCCTAGCGGGAGGGCCAAAGATACGCAGTATTTT,-,TRBV19,TRBJ2-3,TRBD2
CASSSSFVGSYEQYF,TGTGCCAGCAGTTCGTCATTCGTGGGCTCCTACGAGCAGTACTTC,-,TRBV6-5,TRBJ2-7,-
CASRTPDSRNTIYF,TGTGCCAGCAGAACTCCGGACAGCAGGAACACCATATATTTT,-,TRBV28,TRBJ1-3,-
CSVPTGPELSNSYEQYF,TGCAGCGTGCCGACAGGTCCCGAATTGTCGAACTCCTACGAGCAGTACTTC,-,TRBV29-1,TRBJ2-7,-
CASSEVGNYGYTF,TGTGCCAGCAGTGAAGTCGGTAACTATGGCTACACCTTC,once,TRBV6-1,TRBJ1-2,-
CASSLYAQGDGYTF,TGTGCCAGCAGTTTATATGCACAGGGGGATGGCTACACCTTC,-,TRBV27,TRBJ1-2,TRBD1
CASSLDFNQPQHF,TGCGCCAGCAGCTTGGATTTCAATCAGCCCCAGCATTTT,-,TRBV5-1,TRBJ1-5,-
CASSAGLAGAEDTQYF,TGTGCCAGCAGTGCGGGACTAGCGGGAGCGGAAGATACGCAGTATTTT,-,TRBV2,TRBJ2-3,TRBD2
CAISVNRDDGYTF,TGTGCCATCAGTGTAAACAGGGACGATGGCTACACCTTC,-,TRBV10-3,TRBJ1-2,-
CASSLELLVGQFF,TGTGCCAGCAGCTTAGAACTACTAGTTGGGCAGTTCTTC,-,TRBV7-2,TRBJ2-1,-
CASTLTRGPTYEQYF,TGTGCCAGCACTTTAACCAGGGGGCCCACCTACGAGCAGTACTTC,-,TRBV5-8,TRBJ2-7,TRBD1
CASRDFRSLTNTEAFF,TGTGCCAGTAGGGACTTTAGGTCGTTGACGAACACTGAAGCTTTCTTT,-,TRBV19,TRBJ1-1,-
CASSADRVGEQYF,TGTGCCAGCAGCGCGGACAGGGTGGGAGAGCAGTACTTC,-,TRBV11-3,TRBJ2-7,TRBD1
CASSEGPVRPLNTEAFF,TGTGCCAGCAGTGAAGGCCCAGTGAGACCCTTGAACACTGAAGCTTTCTTT,-,TRBV6-1,TRBJ1-1,-
CASSLGVTLYEQYF,TGCGCCAGCAGCCTGGGGGTGACTCTCTACGAGCAGTACTTC,-,TRBV5-1,TRBJ2-7,-
CASSLGQGAEYF,TGCGCCAGCAGCTTGGGACAGGGGGCTGAGTACTTC,-,TRBV5-1,TRBJ2-7,TRBD1
CASSQDSGQGISEAFF,TGCGCCAGCAGCCAAGATTCGGGACAGGGAATCAGTGAAGCTTTCTTT,-,TRBV4-1,TRBJ1-1,TRBD1